This T cell receptor beta chain was captured by sequencing in a study of breast tumors, draining lymph nodes, adjacent tissues. Study results and caveats: That most tumor T cells come from lymph nodes remained unproven. Luminal-like breast cancer showed significantly greater tumor-nontumor repertoire similarity than basal-like breast cancer did.

V lost 8 bases, J lost 6 bases, and 15 bases lay in between. This CDR3 region has 13 residues. Germline assignment: CDR1 SNHLY and CDR2 FYNNEI. This clonotype came up many times. The antigen is undetermined. Axillary draining lymph nodes of breast cancer patients supplied the node samples. One entry per CDR3 protein results from TCRdb running MiXCR on the multiplex PCR reads. The table records about 300,000 distinct CDR3 sequences, 30% to 35% of them present only once. Sequenced material: axillary lymph node tissue. J is TRBJ2-3 and V is TRBV2, with no clear D. This clonotype was obtained from a female donor with breast cancer. Some clones in this sample may be carry-over from other donors' samples. The CDR3 protein is CASGVVQSDTQYF. In nucleotides, the CDR3 is TGTGCCAGCGGGGTCGTACAAAGCGATACGCAGTATTTT.